The 26 T cell receptor beta chains below all came from one sample that was sequenced in a study of cytomegalovirus exposure and HLA in healthy donors. It was with 60 Vbeta and 13 Jbeta primers that the PCR ran. Generated by immunoSEQ multiplex PCR, the TCRdb table keeps only in-frame clones and is missing some. The sample holds about 180,000 clones, about 80% seen once. The specimen was PBMCs. The receptors were gathered from a young man in good health and CMV-seronegative.

There are a few counts of this clone. This chain uses TRBV7-9 with TRBJ2-7, with 11 bases identical to TRBD2. Germline CDR1 reads SEHNR; CDR2 reads FQNEAQ (reference sequence). CDR3 length equals 15 residues. Losses at the gene ends were 5 bases for V and 10 bases for J; bases not matched to a gene: 13. For the CDR3, the DNA is TGTGCCAGCAGCCCGGTCTCACTAGCGGGGGAGCTACAGTACTTC. It translates to CASSPVSLAGELQYF.

The genes are TRBV18 and TRBJ1-4, with D perhaps matching TRBD1 (6 bases). Germline values: CDR1 KGHSH, CDR2 LQKENI. V lost 4 bases, J lost 8 bases, and 11 bases lay in between. The CDR3 length is 13 residues. The CDR3: CASSLGQSEKLFF. As DNA, the CDR3 is TGTGCCAGCTCACTGGGACAAAGCGAAAAACTGTTTTTT.

V gene TRBV9 combines with J gene TRBJ2-3, with 13 bases lining up with TRBD2. Germline V gene sequence: CDR1 SGDLS, CDR2 YYNGEE. The V gene end was trimmed by 4 bases and the J gene end by 5 bases; junction bases not matched to a gene: 10. The CDR3 has 17 amino acids. The CDR3 loop reads CASSTLLAGGRGDTQYF. CDR3 coding DNA: TGTGCCAGCAGCACCCTACTAGCGGGAGGGCGTGGAGATACGCAGTATTTT.

A few counts support this clone. The CDR3 reads CASSVEALAGGPTDTQYF. The CDR3 region has the DNA TGTGCCAGCAGCGTAGAGGCCCTAGCGGGGGGGCCTACAGATACGCAGTATTTT. The gene calls are TRBV9 and TRBJ2-3; 12 nucleotides match TRBD2. The V and J ends lost 0 bases and 3 bases, in that order; junction bases with no gene match: 8. CDR3 length equals 18 residues. CDR1 SGDLS and CDR2 YYNGEE come from the germline V gene.

V and J are TRBV6-5 and TRBJ2-2; D remains unclear. Germline CDR1 MNHEY, CDR2 SVGAGI. CDR3 length equals 15 residues. V was shortened by 2 bases and J by 0 bases, with 7 bases between the two germline ends. DNA for the CDR3: TGTGCCAGCAGTTACCGCAACACGAACACCGGGGAGCTGTTTTTT. Protein sequence: CASSYRNTNTGELFF.

V gene TRBV7-2 combines with J gene TRBJ2-5, with a possible D match to TRBD1 (5 bases). Trimming took off 5 bases at V and 4 bases at J, with 11 bases between the two ends. CDR3 length: 13 residues. Germline-derived CDR1 and CDR2 are SGHTA and FQGNSA. The CDR3 DNA is TGTGCCAGCAGCACTCATAGGGGAGAGACCCAGTACTTC. Amino acid sequence: CASSTHRGETQYF.

This chain uses TRBV7-3 with TRBJ2-3; 14 nucleotides align to TRBD2. The V gene end was trimmed by 5 bases and the J gene end by 6 bases; junction bases not matched to a gene: 10. Germline CDR1 and CDR2: SGHTA and FQGTGA. The CDR3 covers 17 residues. Here the CDR3 DNA reads TGTGCCAGCAGCCCTCTGACTAGCGGGAGGGCCGGGGATACGCAGTATTTT. This gives the protein CASSPLTSGRAGDTQYF.

V is TRBV4-3 and J is TRBJ2-2, with 9 bases identical to TRBD2. V trimming: 0 bases; J trimming: 3 bases; junction bases outside the gene matches: 5. The CDR3 consists of 17 residues. Germline CDR1 LGHNA, CDR2 YSLEER. The CDR3 coding sequence is TGCGCCAGCAGCCAAGATCGCCGCGGGGGGGACACCGGGGAGCTGTTTTTT. Its protein product is CASSQDRRGGDTGELFF.

This clone was counted only a few times. V usage is TRBV6-6 and J usage is TRBJ2-6, with a possible D match to TRBD2 (6 bases). V shed 7 bases and J shed 0 bases, with 10 bases lying between them. The CDR3 covers 15 residues. Germline loops: CDR1 MNHNY, CDR2 SVGAGI (reference sequence). CDR3 region: CASIPEGSGANVLTF. CDR3 DNA sequence: TGTGCCAGCATCCCGGAGGGCTCTGGGGCCAACGTCCTGACTTTC.

V is TRBV19 and J is TRBJ2-7; 13 bases map to TRBD2. V lost 5 bases to trimming and J lost 7 bases; unmatched junction nucleotides: 20. CDR3 length: 19 amino acids. Germline CDR1 is LNHDA and CDR2 is SQIVND (reference sequence). As DNA, the CDR3 is TGTGCCAGTAGTGGTAGGGAAAACTTTGGACTAGCGGGAGCTCGGGAGCAGTACTTC. This translates into CASSGRENFGLAGAREQYF.

This chain connects TRBV2 to TRBJ1-1; D gene ambiguous. CDR1 SNHLY and CDR2 FYNNEI come from the germline V gene. V shed 5 bases and J shed 1 base, with 8 bases lying between them. The length of the CDR3 is 13 residues. For the CDR3, the DNA is TGTGCCAGCAGTAAGGAGGGGAACACTGAAGCTTTCTTT. This translates into CASSKEGNTEAFF.

CDR3 residues: CASRIIAGNTIYF. The CDR3 DNA is TGTGCCAGCAGAATAATAGCTGGAAACACCATATATTTT. The J gene is TRBJ1-3, the V gene TRBV6-1; D gene ambiguous. Trimming shortened V by 6 bases and J by 2 bases, and 8 bases separated the two germline ends. In germline, CDR1 is MNHNS, CDR2 SASEGT. This CDR3 is 13 amino acids long.

The chain joins TRBV7-3 to TRBJ2-1; no clear D gene. V lost 3 bases to trimming and J lost 9 bases, with 12 bases between them. Germline CDR1 SGHTA, CDR2 FQGTGA. The CDR3 runs to 13 residues. The CDR3 spells CASSLSRDREQFF. Written as DNA, the CDR3 is TGTGCCAGCAGCTTGAGTAGAGATCGTGAGCAGTTCTTC. The full variable domain, completed using reference TRBV7-3 and TRBJ2-1, is GAGVSQTPSNKVTEKGKYVELRCDPISGHTALYWYRQSLGQGPEFLIYFQGTGAADDSGLPNDRFFAVRPEGSVSTLKIQRTERGDSAVYLCASSLSRDREQFFGPGTRLTVL.

The gene calls are TRBV5-4 and TRBJ2-3; 15 nucleotides match TRBD2. CDR3 length: 15 residues. V was pared by 4 bases and J by 6 bases, with 3 bases of the junction left unmatched. From germline, CDR1 is SGHNT and CDR2 YYREEE (reference sequence). The CDR3 DNA is TGTGCCAGCAGCACCGGACTAGCGGGGGGGGATACGCAGTATTTT. This codes for CASSTGLAGGDTQYF.

The genes are TRBV5-6 and TRBJ2-5; 8 bases fit TRBD1. The DNA end is more similar to TRBJ2-7, so the J call may be wrong. Germline assignment: CDR1 SGHDT and CDR2 YYEEEE. The CDR3 loop spans 14 amino acids. CDR3 sequence: CASSWGTGSYEQYF. In DNA form, the CDR3 reads TGTGCCAGCAGCTGGGGGACAGGTTCCTACGAGCAGTACTTC.

This clone occurred a few times. The gene calls are TRBV4-3 and TRBJ1-2; possible D gene TRBD1, 6 bases. The CDR3 runs 15 residues. Germline V gives CDR1 LGHNA, CDR2 YSLEER. V dropped 0 bases and J dropped 7 bases, with 15 bases sitting between them. The CDR3 DNA reads as TGCGCCAGCAGCCAAGAACCCGGGGGGGCTGGTGGCTACACCTTC. The encoded protein is CASSQEPGGAGGYTF.

This sequence joins TRBV11-2 and TRBJ2-5; 7 bases line up with TRBD2. The germline V gene encodes CDR1 SGHAT and CDR2 FQNNGV. The CDR3 length is 15 residues. The V gene end was trimmed by 5 bases and the J gene end by 2 bases; junction bases not matched to a gene: 8. The CDR3 here is CASSHISGTQETQYF. Here the CDR3 DNA reads TGTGCCAGCAGCCACATAAGCGGGACTCAAGAGACCCAGTACTTC. Looking up the rest from reference TRBV11-2 and TRBJ2-5 gives the full variable domain: EAGVAQSPRYKIIEKRQSVAFWCNPISGHATLYWYQQILGQGPKLLIQFQNNGVVDDSQLPKDRFSAERLKGVDSTLKIQPAKLEDSAVYLCASSHISGTQETQYFGPGTRLLVL.

The rearrangement uses TRBV12-5 and TRBJ2-2; 7 nucleotides match TRBD1. The CDR3 consists of 17 residues. Trimming took 1 base from V and 6 from J; bases not matched to a gene: 11. Germline lookup yields CDR1 LGHNT and CDR2 FRNRAP. The CDR3 spells CASGLGQGRDDAGELFF. CDR3 nucleotides: TGTGCTAGTGGTTTGGGACAGGGAAGAGATGACGCCGGGGAGCTGTTTTTT.

This clone was seen only a few times. This chain connects TRBV6-1 to TRBJ1-5; 8 nucleotides agree with TRBD1. The CDR3 covers 14 residues. V was clipped by 6 bases and J by 4 bases; unmatched bases: 5. From germline, CDR1 is MNHNS and CDR2 SASEGT. The CDR3 loop reads CASRLDRVNQPQHF. CDR3 nucleotides: TGTGCCAGCAGATTGGACAGGGTGAATCAGCCCCAGCATTTT.

The chain links TRBV30 to TRBJ2-3; D remains ambiguous. This CDR3 contains 11 residues. Between the trimmed V and J ends, which lost 8 bases and 4 bases, there was a span of 10 bases. Germline V gene lookup returns CDR1 GTSNPN and CDR2 SVGIG (reference sequence). The chain's CDR3 is CAQTVADTQYF. DNA for the CDR3: TGTGCCCAAACAGTGGCAGATACGCAGTATTTT.

A note on this clone: A junction end diverges from the germline sequence, so it may reflect a read error. The rearrangement uses TRBV7-9 and TRBJ1-2; 8 bases match TRBD1. Germline loops: CDR1 SEHNR, CDR2 FQNEAQ (reference sequence). This CDR3 contains 13 residues. CDR3 sequence reads: CASSPLELGQVAF. CDR3 bases: TGTGCCAGCAGCCCACTGGAACTGGGACAGGTGGCCTTC.

This chain connects TRBV6-6 to TRBJ1-5, with 7 bases identical to TRBD1. V shed 7 bases and J 0 bases; nucleotides not matched to a gene: 9. This CDR3 is built from 16 residues. Germline-derived CDR1 and CDR2 are MNHNY and SVGAGI (reference sequence). In nucleotides, the CDR3 is TGTGCCAGCATTCGAAGGGGGGACAGTAGCAATCAGCCCCAGCATTTT. This gives the protein CASIRRGDSSNQPQHF.

This clone was picked up one time. The genes are TRBV7-2 and TRBJ2-1, with 7 bases matching TRBD2. The germline CDR1 and CDR2 sequences are SGHTA and FQGNSA. V shed 3 bases, J shed 4 bases, and the junction held 6 bases outside the gene matches. The CDR3 has 15 amino acids. The CDR3 nucleotides read TGTGCCAGCAGCTTGGAGGGAGGGCCTTACAATGAGCAGTTCTTC. Translation gives CASSLEGGPYNEQFF. Variable domain in full (rest from reference TRBV7-2 and TRBJ2-1): GAGVSQSPSNKVTEKGKDVELRCDPISGHTALYWYRQSLGQGLEFLIYFQGNSAPDKSGLPSDRFSAERTGGSVSTLTIQRTQQEDSAVYLCASSLEGGPYNEQFFGPGTRLTVL.

The chain recombines TRBV19 with TRBJ1-1; no clear D. The CDR3 has 12 residues. CDR1 and CDR2 from the germline V gene are LNHDA and SQIVND (reference sequence). CDR3 amino acids: CSASGENTEAFF. The CDR3 bases are TGTTCGGCGAGCGGGGAAAACACTGAAGCTTTCTTT.

The rearrangement links TRBV11-3 to TRBJ2-5, with D tentatively TRBD1 (6 bases). V was pared by 5 bases and J by 1 base, with 11 bases between. Germline V gene lookup returns CDR1 SGHNT and CDR2 YENEEA. The CDR3 sequence is 14 residues long. The CDR3 is CASSVQGFQETQYF. The CDR3 bases are TGTGCCAGCAGCGTTCAGGGGTTCCAAGAGACCCAGTACTTC.

This clone turned up a few times. The chain combines TRBV30 with TRBJ2-2; D is possibly TRBD1 (6 bases). The CDR3 has 15 amino acids. The germline V gene encodes CDR1 GTSNPN and CDR2 SVGIG (reference sequence). Trimming stripped 3 bases from V and 2 bases from J, with 13 bases between. Here the CDR3 DNA reads TGTGCCTGGAGCGACACAGGGATTAACACCGGGGAGCTGTTTTTT. This sequence encodes CAWSDTGINTGELFF.